This T cell receptor (beta chain) was profiled in a study of blood T cell repertoires in COVID-19. Sequenced by immunoSEQ multiplex PCR; TCRdb stores in-frame clones only, minus some. The repertoire consists of around 160,000 clones, with 65% to 85% occurring once and the leading ten covering 10% to 15%. Germline lookup yields CDR1 SNHLY and CDR2 FYNNEI. This CDR3 contains 15 residues. V was cut by 5 bases and J by 0 bases, with 14 bases left in between. The clonotype originates from a man aged 55-75 years with active or convalescent COVID-19. The chain couples TRBV2 to TRBJ2-7; D perhaps matches TRBD1 (6 bases). Sample: peripheral blood. The CDR3 DNA reads as TGTGCCAGCAGTTTCCGGGACAAGCTCTCCTACGAGCAGTACTTC. Protein: CASSFRDKLSYEQYF.